The present T cell receptor (beta chain) was sequenced within a study of regulatory T cells in long-lasting Graves disease. Study-wide results and caveats: TCR diversity was lower in persistent Graves' patients (versus newly diagnosed ones).

V was trimmed by 7 bases and J by 7 bases, leaving 11 bases between them. Germline lookup yields CDR1 SNHLY and CDR2 FYNNEI. The CDR3 has 13 amino acids. Libraries of TCR beta came from iRepertoire HTBI primers plus Arm-PCR of CDR3 regions. TCRdb fed the multiplex PCR reads into MiXCR, producing one record per CDR3 protein. Found here are roughly 560,000 distinct CDR3 sequences, about 16% of them singletons; the top ten hold roughly 25%. As to time point: newly diagnosed GD, antithyroid drugs for less than 3 months. Making the TCR library involved RNA that had been extracted from PBMCs. This clonotype was seen many times. Its antigen is not known. This same sample was also part of a study on T cells in Graves' hyperthyroidism and ophthalmopathy.

The material sequenced was peripheral blood mononuclear cells (PBMCs), taken at new diagnosis, from a patient treated with antithyroid drugs. The clonotype was recovered from a woman aged 35-60 years with Graves disease. This chain uses TRBV2 with TRBJ1-6; D is uncertain. CDR3 coding DNA: TGTGCCAGCATAAGTGACGCAAATTCACCCCTCCACTTT. Protein: CASISDANSPLHF. Full variable domain (rest looked up from reference TRBV2 and TRBJ1-6): EPEVTQTPSHQVTQMGQEVILRCVPISNHLYFYWYRQILGQKVEFLVSFYNNEISEKSEIFDDQFSVERPDGSNFTLKIRSTKLEDSAMYFCASISDANSPLHFGNGTRLTVT.